The entry below gives a single T cell receptor beta chain sequence along with its context. How the authors handled the data: Reference gene primer amplification yielded estimated nucleated cell counts. Clones were sequenced by immunoSEQ multiplex PCR, and TCRdb holds only the in-frame ones, with some missing. V, J and clone size reflect that table, while D and trimming were determined from the DNA. The sample holds approximately 100,000 clones; about 91% are singletons and the top ten take about 3%. This record comes from a study of blood T cell repertoires in COVID-19. About the study: Samples representing acute and convalescent COVID-19 were sourced from the United States, Italy and Spain. The cDNA or gDNA used as material had been derived from T cells, B-cell-depleted T cells, or PBMCs.

Germline CDR1 reads KGHSH; CDR2 reads LQKENI. The germline V and J ends were trimmed by 3 bases and 8 bases, with 11 bases remaining between them. The CDR3 spans 13 residues. The sample consisted of peripheral blood. The clonotype originates from a human donor in a cohort sampled during active COVID-19. The chain has TRBV18 and TRBJ2-1; D may be TRBD2 (6 bases). CDR3 sequence: CASSPTWGDEQFF. The CDR3 bases are TGTGCCAGCTCACCCACCTGGGGGGATGAGCAGTTCTTC.